This TCR beta chain was documented in a study of radiation and T cells in renal cell carcinoma. Study-wide results and limits: From baseline, blood top tumor clonotypes peaked at 2 weeks post-radiation.

Time point noted: blood 2 weeks post-SBRT. Treatment: 15 Gy SBRT to primary tumor, nephrectomy 4 weeks later. After SBRT, blood was collected at 2 and 4 weeks, plus baseline. The tumor was a clear cell renal cell carcinoma. Libraries were prepared by immunoSEQ multiplex PCR; TCRdb keeps only in-frame clonotypes and omits some of them. This table holds around 80,000 clones, roughly 80% found once. The germline V and J ends were trimmed by 2 bases and 3 bases, with 7 bases remaining between them. The CDR3 runs 12 residues. Germline lookup yields CDR1 GTSNPN and CDR2 SVGIG (reference sequence). Worth noting for this clone: Its antigen remains unknown.

This clonotype originated in a man in his 60s with renal cell carcinoma. Specimen: blood, collected from a patient whose treatment included radiotherapy and nephrectomy. This chain uses TRBV30 with TRBJ2-5, with D possibly being TRBD1 (6 bases). The CDR3 spells CAWSTGKETQYF. The CDR3 region has the DNA TGTGCCTGGAGTACAGGGAAAGAGACCCAGTACTTC.